The rows below give T cell receptor beta chains drawn from one sample of a study of T cells in Graves' hyperthyroidism and ophthalmopathy. TCRdb re-analysed the multiplex PCR reads in MiXCR, keeping a single row per CDR3 protein. The sample records some 500,000 distinct CDR3 sequences, around 22% being singletons. The sequenced sample consisted of blood. These receptors all stem from a woman in her 30s with Graves' ophthalmopathy. Both conserved end residues are trimmed from each CDR3. Each record gives: J gene, V gene, clone size, CDR3 length, CDR3 protein. The size entry is marked missing in some rows and otherwise reads once, few, many or a size class.

TRBJ2-3	TRBV18	.	12	ASSPRQGADTQY
TRBJ1-2	TRBV7-9	many	11	ASSLRDFYGYT
TRBJ1-5	TRBV12-3/TRBV12-4	many	10	ASSLGGGPQH
TRBJ2-5	TRBV6-2/TRBV6-3	many	13	ASSRKSGGQETQY
TRBJ2-5	TRBV11-1	many	15	ASSLERVEGQEETQY
TRBJ2-5	TRBV7-8	few	13	ASSLSPDNQETQY
TRBJ1-2	TRBV6-2/TRBV6-3	.	12	ASRLGLGADGYT
TRBJ2-5	TRBV19	.	12	ASTTTALAETQY
TRBJ1-1	TRBV20-1	few	13	SASRGRGKGTEAF
TRBJ2-5	TRBV6-5	few	14	ASSYSGTGYRETQY
TRBJ2-5	TRBV7-3	once	14	ASSLRPAGGQETQY
TRBJ1-5	TRBV7-2	many	11	ARPRGSNQPQH
TRBJ1-1	TRBV20-1	many	12	SARNIVRGTEAF
TRBJ2-7	TRBV6-5	many	12	ASSLQTDSYEQY
TRBJ2-2	TRBV27	.	12	ASSWSGMTGELF
TRBJ1-2	TRBV6-5	few	12	ASSYTEGKGGYT
TRBJ1-5	TRBV20-1	few	14	SARDPAGQSNQPQH
TRBJ1-1	TRBV19	many	11	ASSVEGGTEAF
TRBJ1-2	TRBV20-1	many	9	SARAAGGYT
TRBJ1-2	TRBV6-2/TRBV6-3	many	14	ASRDPPGQGIYGYT
TRBJ2-5	TRBV12-3/TRBV12-4	few	11	ASSLGEFETQY
TRBJ2-5	TRBV19	many	12	ASKGQGDDETQY
TRBJ2-2	TRBV18	once	14	ASSTSRGRNTGELF
TRBJ2-3	TRBV6-2/TRBV6-3	.	13	ASRGLAGDTDTQY
TRBJ1-1	TRBV19	many	12	ASSIERMGTEAF
TRBJ2-2	TRBV6-5	.	13	ASSSQGANAGELF
TRBJ1-2	TRBV20-1	.	11	RALMGGGWGYT
TRBJ2-7	TRBV25-1	.	13	ASRSGQGIPYEQY
TRBJ2-2	TRBV4-1	many	13	ASSTSGRASGELF
TRBJ2-7	TRBV10-3	.	13	AISDMGQGTYEQY
TRBJ1-1	TRBV27	many	13	ATLKWGEGNTEAF
TRBJ1-2	TRBV20-1	many	12	SARGGQANYGYT
TRBJ2-7	TRBV7-9	.	9	ASSTGLEQY
TRBJ2-7	TRBV5-1	many	12	ASSLVLDSYEQY
TRBJ1-2	TRBV6-2/TRBV6-3	many	12	ASSYSGGLYGYT
TRBJ2-2	TRBV5-1	few	14	ASSLDLSKNTGELF
TRBJ1-1	TRBV6-1	many	11	ASRDDGYTEAF
TRBJ2-5	TRBV12-3/TRBV12-4	many	11	ASRLTGQETQY
TRBJ1-2	TRBV6-2/TRBV6-3	many	14	ASSFPIPPAIYGYT